This note documents a single T cell receptor (beta chain) sequence. The antigen remains unidentified. The data originate from a study of OX40 agonist ivuxolimab in advanced cancers. Only in-frame clones appear in the TCRdb table, and some are missing; sequencing was by immunoSEQ multiplex PCR. The data contain 70,000 to 90,000 clones, roughly 80% of them singletons. There are 15 residues in the CDR3. V shed 1 base and J shed 0 bases, with 9 bases lying between them. Germline V gives CDR1 KGHSH, CDR2 LQKENI. Broader study findings: Also present in some nonresponders was a low level of normalized T-cell clonal expansion.

The clonotype was recovered from an adult with an advanced solid tumor such as melanoma, head and neck, liver or kidney cancer. Material: CD4+ or CD8+ T cells sorted from blood, obtained in a trial of the OX40 agonist ivuxolimab. V is TRBV18 and J is TRBJ1-2; D might be TRBD1 (5 bases). CDR3 bases: TGTGCCAGCTCACCACTTACAGGCACTAACTATGGCTACACCTTC. Amino acids: CASSPLTGTNYGYTF.